What follows are 5 T cell receptor beta chains derived from one specimen sequenced in a study of beta chain features in type 1 diabetes. As every portion of the isolated RNA was reverse transcribed, the sequencing read expressed TCRB transcripts. Libraries were prepared by immunoSEQ multiplex PCR; TCRdb keeps only in-frame clonotypes and omits some of them. Among hundreds of thousands of clones listed, about 32% were seen once. The sequenced material came from naive CD4+ T cells from blood. The receptor source for this set is a man aged 18 to 29 in good health.

This chain links TRBV7-2 with TRBJ2-1, with D possibly being TRBD1 or TRBD2 (6 bases each). The V gene's germline CDR1 is SGHTA and CDR2 FQGNSA. Deletions cut 5 bases from V and 10 bases from J, with 21 bases between. This CDR3 has 15 residues. The CDR3 bases are TGTGCCAGCAGCCCCTGGACCTGGGGGGCCCCGGAGCAGTTCTTC. Translation: CASSPWTWGAPEQFF.

The chain couples TRBV7-2 to TRBJ2-5; D ambiguous. Germline CDR1 is SGHTA and CDR2 is FQGNSA. The CDR3 sequence is 12 residues long. V was cut by 1 base and J by 5 bases, with 5 bases left in between. The CDR3 DNA reads as TGTGCCAGCAGCTTAGGTTCCGAGACCCAGTACTTC. It is translated as CASSLGSETQYF.

This clone was recorded a few times. This sequence joins TRBV30 and TRBJ2-3; TRBD2 agrees at 10 bases. Germline trimming cut 4 bases from V and 0 bases from J; bases unmatched to any gene: 10. CDR1 and CDR2 (germline): GTSNPN, SVGIG (reference sequence). This CDR3 spans 17 amino acids. The CDR3 DNA sequence: TGTGCCTGGACTCCCCGGCTAGCGGGGGCTAGCACAGATACGCAGTATTTT. Protein sequence: CAWTPRLAGASTDTQYF.

This clone was seen a handful of times. This chain links TRBV6-1 with TRBJ2-1; D uncertain. Trimming took 4 bases from V and 2 from J, leaving 12 bases between them. The CDR3 has 15 amino acids. CDR1 and CDR2 (germline): MNHNS, SASEGT. CDR3 in DNA: TGTGCCAGCAGTGGAGGAGCGAGGACCTACAATGAGCAGTTCTTC. Amino acid sequence: CASSGGARTYNEQFF.

This clone appeared a few times. V is TRBV10-3 and J is TRBJ2-3; the D gene is possibly TRBD2 (6 bases). V was trimmed by 4 bases and J by 4 bases, leaving 9 bases between them. Per germline, CDR1 ENHRY and CDR2 SYGVKD. The CDR3 is 13 amino acids. The CDR3 is CAISAGEADTQYF. The CDR3 coding sequence is TGTGCCATCAGTGCGGGAGAGGCAGATACGCAGTATTTT.